This TCR beta chain was found in a study of human T cells and chemical hapten exposure. One entry per CDR3 protein, called by TCRdb with MiXCR from the RACE reads. Here the sample spans roughly 380,000 distinct CDR3 sequences, about 5.1% being singletons. CDR1 and CDR2 (germline): SNHLY, FYNNEI. The CDR3 consists of 19 residues. J gave up 4 bases and V 8 bases, and 19 bases lay outside the gene matches. This clonotype was observed a few times. As to time point: pre-sensitization, week 0. Documented treatment: therapeutic diphenylcyclopropenone sensitization with weekly scalp DPC. Those who donated were patients with alopecia, 18 to 70 years of age, and suitable for DPC.

The chain links TRBV2 to TRBJ2-6, with 8 bases that match TRBD2. The receptor comes from a woman in her 50s with alopecia areata. Some clones in this sample may be carry-over from other donors' samples. This material consisted of whole blood, taken in connection with sensitization to the hapten diphenylcyclopropenone (DPC). The CDR3 here is CASQRNRGGLPVGANVLTF. The CDR3 DNA is TGTGCCAGCCAGAGGAACCGGGGGGGCCTTCCGGTCGGGGCCAACGTCCTGACTTTC.